This T cell receptor beta chain emerged from a study of blood T cell repertoires in COVID-19. Study summary: From the United States, Italy and Spain came samples of acute and convalescent COVID-19. From T cells, B-cell-depleted T cells, or PBMCs came the material, which was cDNA or gDNA.

Seattle patient enrollment occurred during active infection, with longitudinal follow-up thereafter. The CDR3 contains 15 residues. From germline, CDR1 is SGHTA and CDR2 FQGNSA. The junction had 10 bases not matched to a gene; V was cut back by 6 bases and J by 4 bases. Authors' methods: Quantification of nucleated cells was approximated via reference gene primer amplification. The assay was immunoSEQ multiplex PCR, and TCRdb's table has in-frame clones only and misses some. V, J and clone size derive from that table, while D and trimming were established from the DNA sequence. The table has some 260,000 clones, approximately 88% seen once.

What was sequenced was peripheral blood. This sequence joins TRBV7-2 and TRBJ2-3; 7 nucleotides line up with TRBD1. This sequence originates from a woman in her seventies with COVID-19, enrolled during active disease. The CDR3 spells CASSPEQGRPDTQYF. The CDR3 DNA is TGTGCCAGCAGTCCCGAACAGGGGCGGCCAGATACGCAGTATTTT.